Listed below are T cell receptor beta chains from one sample, sequenced in a study of breast tumors, draining lymph nodes, adjacent tissues. TCRdb passed the multiplex PCR reads through MiXCR, listing each CDR3 protein once. This repertoire shows some 250,000 distinct CDR3 sequences, under 40% found once; its top ten account for over 3.5%. Sequenced material: axillary lymph node tissue. All receptors come from a female donor with breast cancer. Some clones in this sample may be carry-over from other donors' samples. Both conserved end residues are part of each CDR3. D genes are given only for firm matches. For some rows the clone size is stated as once, few or many, or as a class when expanded; others skip it.

V	size	D	J	DNA	CDR3
TRBV13	many	TRBD2	TRBJ2-7	TGTGCCAGCAGCCCCGGCTGGGGGAGAGCGGGAAACTACGAGCAGTACTTC	CASSPGWGRAGNYEQYF
TRBV7-6	-	TRBD1	TRBJ2-7	TGTGCCAGCAGCATAGGACAGGGTGACACCTACGAGCAGTACTTC	CASSIGQGDTYEQYF
TRBV7-8	many	TRBD2	TRBJ2-7	TGTGCCAGCAGCCTGGGGGGGGTGGCTAGCTCATTCGAGCAGTACTTC	CASSLGGVASSFEQYF
TRBV20-1	-	-	TRBJ2-3	TGCAGTGCTGAAGGGACTAGCACAGATACGCAGTATTTT	CSAEGTSTDTQYF
TRBV11-3	-	-	TRBJ2-2	TGTGCCAGCAGTGGCCCACACACCGCGGAGCTGTTTTTT	CASSGPHTAELFF
TRBV5-1	-	TRBD1	TRBJ2-5	TGCGCCAGCAGCCTTGGGACAGCCTCTGGAAAAGGGCAAGAGACCCAGTACTTC	CASSLGTASGKGQETQYF
TRBV24-1	many	-	TRBJ2-1	TGTGCCACCAGTGATCGGGACGCTAGCTCCTACAATGAGCAGTTCTTC	CATSDRDASSYNEQFF
TRBV7-9	-	-	TRBJ1-1	TGTGCCAGCAGCGCCGGACAGTTGACTGAAGCTTTCTTT	CASSAGQLTEAFF
TRBV15	-	-	TRBJ2-3	TGTGCCACTAAAGGGGGGGGGCCAGATACGCAGTATTTT	CATKGGGPDTQYF
TRBV10-2	many	-	TRBJ1-6	-	CASSTSRGGTDSPLHF
TRBV24-1	-	-	TRBJ2-1	TGTGCCACCAGTGACCGTACAGGGAACAATGAGCAGTTCTTC	CATSDRTGNNEQFF
TRBV28	-	-	TRBJ1-6	TGTGCCAGCAGTTTATGGGGGGGCTCACCCCTCCACTTT	CASSLWGGSPLHF
TRBV28	few	TRBD1	TRBJ1-2	TGTGCCAGCAGTTTATATACAGGGGGCAACTATGGCTACACCTTC	CASSLYTGGNYGYTF
TRBV9	many	-	TRBJ2-3	TGTGCCAGCAGCCTAGGGGGAGTATACACAGATACGCAGTATTTT	CASSLGGVYTDTQYF
TRBV7-3	once	TRBD1	TRBJ2-5	TGTGCCAGCAGATACGGGACAGGGGGAGAGACCCAGTACTTC	CASRYGTGGETQYF
TRBV6-4	many	-	TRBJ2-3	TGTGCCAGCAGTGCCCGTCGGACCACCAGCACAGATACGCAGTATTTT	CASSARRTTSTDTQYF
TRBV7-2	-	TRBD1	TRBJ1-2	TGTGCCAGCAGCTTGGATGGGACAGCTCATACCTTC	CASSLDGTAHTF
TRBV20-1	many	-	TRBJ2-3	TGCAGTGCTAGGTTCAGAGGGATGAGGGCCACAGATACGCAGTATTTT	CSARFRGMRATDTQYF
TRBV2	many	TRBD2	TRBJ2-1	TGTGCCAGCAGGGCTAGCGGGGGGGCCTACAATGAGCAGTTCTTC	CASRASGGAYNEQFF
TRBV19	many	-	TRBJ2-7	TGTGCCAGTAGTATCACGGCGGGATATGAGCAGTACTTC	CASSITAGYEQYF
TRBV25-1	many	-	TRBJ2-1	TGTGCCAGCAGTTTTCATGGAATTGGTGAGCAGTTCTTC	CASSFHGIGEQFF
TRBV6-1	few	-	TRBJ1-2	TGTGCCAGCAGTGAATCTAAGGGAGGCTACACCTTC	CASSESKGGYTF
TRBV6-1	once	-	TRBJ2-2	TGTGCCACCCCCCCCCCCCCCGGGGAGCTGTTTTTT	CATPPPPGELFF
TRBV20-1	many	-	TRBJ2-2	TGCAGTGCTAGAGGAGCAGCAGACACCGGGGAGCTGTTTTTT	CSARGAADTGELFF
TRBV9	once	-	TRBJ2-1	TGTGCCAGCAGCCCGGGACTCTCACCTAACAATGAGCAGTTCTTC	CASSPGLSPNNEQFF
TRBV6-6	-	-	TRBJ1-2	TGTGCCAGCAGCCAGACCCTGCCGAATGGCTACACCTTC	CASSQTLPNGYTF
TRBV19	-	-	TRBJ2-1	TGTGCCAGTAGTATAGGAGGGAGGGAGCAGTTCTTC	CASSIGGREQFF
TRBV5-6	many	TRBD1	TRBJ2-6	TGTGCCAGCAGCTCACATGGACAGGGCTACTCTGGGGCCAACGTCCTGACTTTC	CASSSHGQGYSGANVLTF
TRBV13	many	-	TRBJ2-7	TGTGCCAGCAGCGAGGGGTGGGAGCAGTACTTC	CASSEGWEQYF
TRBV2	-	-	TRBJ2-6	TGTGCCAGCAGCTCATCTAGACGGACCTCTGGGGCCAACGTCCTGACTTTC	CASSSSRRTSGANVLTF
TRBV6-6	few	TRBD1	TRBJ2-2	TGTGCCAGCAGTCACGGACAGGGAGTGAACTCCGGGGAGCTGTTTTTT	CASSHGQGVNSGELFF
TRBV18	few	-	TRBJ2-7	TGTGCCAGCTCACCTCGGGTAGCGGACGTCTCCTACGAGCAGTACTTC	CASSPRVADVSYEQYF
TRBV19	many	-	TRBJ2-7	TGTGCCAGTGGTAGCTACGAGCAGTACTTC	CASGSYEQYF
TRBV25-1	-	-	TRBJ1-3	TGTGCCAGCAGTGCTCTCGTATCTGGAAACACCATATATTTT	CASSALVSGNTIYF
TRBV5-1	many	-	TRBJ1-4	TGCGCCAGCAGCTTCGACAGAACTAATGAAAAACTGTTTTTT	CASSFDRTNEKLFF
TRBV5-5	-	-	TRBJ2-2	TGTGCCAGCAGCTTGGTGGAGGGGGCGACCGGGGAGCTGTTTTTT	CASSLVEGATGELFF
TRBV20-1	many	-	TRBJ2-2	TGCAGTGCTAGAACCGGACTGTTGCCGAACACCGGGGAGCTGTTTTTT	CSARTGLLPNTGELFF
TRBV9	-	TRBD1	TRBJ1-6	TGTGCCAGCAGCCCGACAGGGGTGGATAATTCACCCCTCCACTTT	CASSPTGVDNSPLHF